The 5 T cell receptor beta chains presented below share a single source sample, sequenced in a study of cytomegalovirus exposure and HLA in healthy donors. PCR involved 60 Vbeta and 13 Jbeta primers. Method: immunoSEQ multiplex PCR; TCRdb's copy keeps in-frame clones and lacks some. This table has about 170,000 clones, 82% appearing once. The sample comprised PBMCs. These receptors originate from a girl aged 2 to 9 in good health and CMV-seropositive.

The gene calls are TRBV5-1 and TRBJ1-2; 9 bases map to TRBD1. Per the germline V gene, CDR1 is SGHRS and CDR2 is YFSETQ. This CDR3 is 16 amino acids long. V lost 3 bases to trimming and J lost 4 bases; unmatched junction nucleotides: 10. DNA of the CDR3: TGCGCCAGCAGCTCTCTAAACAGGGGGCGCACCTATGGCTACACCTTC. It encodes CASSSLNRGRTYGYTF.

This clone was detected once. This sequence joins TRBV27 and TRBJ2-2; tentatively, D is TRBD1 (5 bases). Germline V lookup: CDR1 MNHEY, CDR2 SMNVEV (reference sequence). The CDR3 consists of 13 residues. Between the trimmed V and J ends, which lost 2 bases and 6 bases, there was a span of 7 bases. The chain's CDR3 is CASSLIGAGELFF. DNA for the CDR3: TGTGCCAGCAGTTTAATAGGGGCCGGGGAGCTGTTTTTT.

This rearrangement joins TRBV13 to TRBJ2-7, with 8 bases lining up with TRBD1. Germline lookup yields CDR1 PRHDT and CDR2 FYEKMQ (reference sequence). CDR3 length: 13 residues. Trimming took 5 bases from V and 6 from J; bases not matched to a gene: 6. CDR3 sequence: CASSAGTGGEQYF. The CDR3 coding sequence is TGTGCCAGCAGCGCCGGGACAGGAGGCGAGCAGTACTTC.

J is TRBJ1-1 and V is TRBV5-4; 9 bases fit TRBD1. J gave up 5 bases and V 4 bases, and 3 bases lay outside the gene matches. Per the germline V gene, CDR1 is SGHNT and CDR2 is YYREEE (reference sequence). The CDR3 has 13 residues. For the CDR3, the DNA is TGTGCCAGCAGCGGGGGACAGGGAACTGAAGCTTTCTTT. Its protein is CASSGGQGTEAFF. The full variable domain, rest sourced from reference TRBV5-4 and TRBJ1-1, is ETGVTQSPTHLIKTRGQQVTLRCSSQSGHNTVSWYQQALGQGPQFIFQYYREEENGRGNFPPRFSGLQFPNYSSELNVNALELDDSALYLCASSGGQGTEAFFGQGTRLTVV.

V usage is TRBV30 and J usage is TRBJ2-1, with TRBD2 identical over 11 bases. Germline CDR1 reads GTSNPN; CDR2 reads SVGIG (reference sequence). The CDR3 is 15 residues long. J was trimmed by 10 bases and V by 2 bases; bases with no gene match: 10. The CDR3, as DNA: TGTGCCTGGAGTACTGCGGGACTAGCGGTTCAGGAGCAGTTCTTC. Its translation: CAWSTAGLAVQEQFF.